The 27 T cell receptor beta chains below come from one sample, sequenced in a study of blood T cell repertoires in COVID-19. Some clones are missing from TCRdb's copy, which holds only in-frame ones; the method was immunoSEQ multiplex PCR. The sample has under 75,000 clones; 60% to 85% are singletons. The sample was peripheral blood. Receptor source: a woman of 80 years or more with acute or convalescent COVID-19.

This rearrangement joins TRBV6-2 or TRBV6-3 to TRBJ1-2, with 8 bases aligning to TRBD1. Germline values: CDR1 MNHEY, CDR2 SVGEGT. This CDR3 spans 14 amino acids. V lost 4 bases, J lost 8 bases, and 9 bases stayed unmatched. CDR3 in amino acids: CASSFGQGKYGYTF. The CDR3 bases are TGTGCCAGCAGTTTCGGACAGGGCAAGTACGGCTACACCTTC.

The sample holds a few counts of this clone. The chain uses TRBV9 and TRBJ2-7, with 7 bases lining up with TRBD1. The CDR3 contains 15 residues. V was clipped by 0 bases and J by 3 bases; unmatched bases: 6. Germline CDR1 reads SGDLS; CDR2 reads YYNGEE. The CDR3 loop reads CASSVAGTEDYEQYF. In DNA, the CDR3 is TGTGCCAGCAGCGTAGCTGGGACAGAAGACTACGAGCAGTACTTC.

V is TRBV9 and J is TRBJ2-1; D uncertain. V gave up 4 bases and J gave up 9 bases, with 14 bases separating them. This CDR3 region has 13 residues. CDR1 is SGDLS and CDR2 is YYNGEE in the germline V gene. The CDR3 region is CASSPTPSGEQFF. The CDR3 DNA reads TGTGCCAGCAGCCCTACCCCCTCGGGTGAGCAGTTCTTC.

The chain recombines TRBV30 with TRBJ1-2; D remains ambiguous. Germline V gene lookup returns CDR1 GTSNPN and CDR2 SVGIG (reference sequence). V shed 2 bases and J shed 4 bases, with 8 bases lying between them. The CDR3 is 12 residues long. The CDR3 loop is CAWSSSFYGYTF. CDR3 nucleotide sequence: TGTGCCTGGAGTTCGTCCTTCTATGGCTACACCTTC.

The chain couples TRBV28 to TRBJ2-7; 7 nucleotides line up with TRBD1. Trimming at V came to 10 bases and at J to 6 bases, leaving 12 bases not matched to a gene. CDR1 is MDHEN and CDR2 is SYDVKM in the germline V gene. The CDR3 extends over 13 amino acids. This CDR3 reads CAIPTGRTFEQYF. The CDR3 DNA follows: TGTGCCATCCCGACAGGGAGAACCTTCGAGCAGTACTTC.

A single count supports this clone. This chain connects TRBV3-1 (or the pseudogene TRBV3-2) to TRBJ1-2; D possibly corresponds to TRBD1 (5 bases). The germline CDR1 and CDR2 sequences are LGHDT and YNNKEL (reference sequence). Trimming left V 1 base short and J 4 bases short, with 13 bases between. The length of the CDR3 is 15 residues. In DNA form, the CDR3 reads TGTGCCAGCAGCCAAGCTGCAGTTAGGGGCTATGGCTACACCTTC. This translates into CASSQAAVRGYGYTF.

The chain uses TRBV27 and TRBJ1-3; 8 bases fit TRBD1. The CDR3 has 16 residues. J lost 0 bases, V lost 6 bases, and 7 bases had no gene match. CDR1 is MNHEY, CDR2 SMNVEV, per germline (reference sequence). The CDR3 loop reads CASSRRQGFSGNTIYF. The CDR3 nucleotides read TGTGCCAGCAGCCGTAGACAGGGGTTCTCTGGAAACACCATATATTTT.

V is TRBV28 and J is TRBJ1-2; 10 nucleotides agree with TRBD1. This CDR3 spans 15 amino acids. V lost 2 bases, J lost 4 bases, and 4 bases stayed unmatched. Germline V lookup: CDR1 MDHEN, CDR2 SYDVKM. CDR3 nucleotides: TGTGCCAGCAGTTTAGGGGGACAGGGGATCTATGGCTACACCTTC. Its protein product is CASSLGGQGIYGYTF.

This clone was picked up a small number of times. The rearrangement links TRBV29-1 to TRBJ2-1; 7 nucleotides match TRBD1. The J segment lost 7 bases and the V segment lost 3 bases, leaving 6 bases of the junction unmatched. Germline CDR1 and CDR2: SQVTM and ANQGSEA. This CDR3 has 13 residues. In DNA, the CDR3 is TGCAGCGTTGATGGACAGGCTTCTAATGAGCAGTTCTTC. Translated: CSVDGQASNEQFF.

The chain combines TRBV9 with TRBJ1-1; 7 bases are a match to TRBD1. This CDR3 is built from 14 residues. The trim removed 4 bases at V and 6 bases at J, leaving 9 bases unmatched. From germline, CDR1 is SGDLS and CDR2 YYNGEE. The DNA for the CDR3 is TGTGCCAGCAGCCCACGGACAGGAAAGTCTGAAGCTTTCTTT. Its protein product is CASSPRTGKSEAFF. The full variable domain, its missing parts supplied by reference TRBV9 and TRBJ1-1, is DSGVTQTPKHLITATGQRVTLRCSPRSGDLSVYWYQQSLDQGLQFLIQYYNGEERAKGNILERFSAQQFPDLHSELNLSSLELGDSALYFCASSPRTGKSEAFFGQGTRLTVV.

The genes are TRBV6-5 and TRBJ2-7, with 9 positions matching TRBD1. V gave up 6 bases and J gave up 1 base; unmatched junction bases: 1. Germline assignment: CDR1 MNHEY and CDR2 SVGAGI. The CDR3 consists of 13 residues. CDR3 sequence (DNA): TGTGCCAGCAGGGGGACAGGGTCCTACGAGCAGTACTTC. Translated, it gives CASRGTGSYEQYF.

The rearrangement links TRBV7-3 to TRBJ1-4, with 10 bases lining up with TRBD1. The CDR3 sequence is 15 residues long. The germline gives CDR1 SGHTA, CDR2 FQGTGA. V was clipped by 4 bases and J by 8 bases; unmatched bases: 7. CDR3 protein: CASSSKDRGKEKLFF. CDR3 DNA sequence: TGTGCCAGCAGCTCTAAGGACAGGGGGAAGGAAAAACTGTTTTTT.

The gene calls are TRBV5-1 and TRBJ2-3, with no clear D. CDR1 SGHRS and CDR2 YFSETQ come from the germline V gene. The CDR3 covers 14 residues. V lost 4 bases, J lost 1 base, and 10 bases lay in between. CDR3 DNA: TGCGCCAGCAGCGAGGCGGTCGGCACAGATACGCAGTATTTT. It translates to CASSEAVGTDTQYF.

This clone was counted between two and nine times. The chain links TRBV11-2 to TRBJ1-5; D remains unclear. The V gene lost 1 base and the J gene lost 5 bases, with 15 bases spanning the gap. Germline-derived CDR1 and CDR2 are SGHAT and FQNNGV. This CDR3 comprises 16 residues. The CDR3 here is CASSLGARGSDQPQHF. In DNA, the CDR3 is TGTGCCAGCAGCTTAGGAGCCCGGGGAAGTGATCAGCCCCAGCATTTT.

In DNA form, the CDR3 reads TGTGCCACCCGTGGCCGGGACAGGGGGTTGGATGGCTACACCTTC. The encoded protein is CATRGRDRGLDGYTF. The V call is TRBV24-1, the J call TRBJ1-2, with TRBD1 matching over 11 bases. The V segment lost 9 bases and the J segment 6 bases; nucleotides outside the gene matches: 11. The germline V gene has CDR1 KGHDR and CDR2 SFDVKD. The CDR3 contains 15 residues.

This clone has only one observation. The rearrangement links TRBV6-5 to TRBJ1-1; the D is unclear. CDR1 is MNHEY and CDR2 is SVGAGI in the germline V gene. This CDR3 contains 13 residues. Trimming pared 6 bases from V and 0 bases from J, leaving 8 bases between. The CDR3: CASSSGVNTEAFF. CDR3 nucleotide sequence: TGTGCCAGCAGCAGCGGGGTGAACACTGAAGCTTTCTTT.

The rearrangement uses TRBV7-9 and TRBJ1-6; D not resolved. The length of the CDR3 is 13 residues. V lost 4 bases, J lost 10 bases, and 11 bases lay in between. Germline V gives CDR1 SEHNR, CDR2 FQNEAQ (reference sequence). CDR3 sequence: CASSSEGLSPLHF. The CDR3 nucleotides read TGTGCCAGCAGCTCCGAGGGTCTGTCACCCCTCCACTTT.

This clone came up a few times. The CDR3 DNA reads as TGTGCCAGCAGCTTGATTTTCCAGAATATCAACGAGCAGTACTTC. Residues: CASSLIFQNINEQYF. V usage is TRBV7-8 and J usage is TRBJ2-7; D unresolved. The CDR3 has 15 amino acids. From germline, CDR1 is SGHVS and CDR2 FQNEAQ. Trimming took 3 bases from V and 5 from J, leaving 17 bases between them.

The V call is TRBV4-2, the J call TRBJ2-1; D is possibly TRBD2 (5 bases). The germline V gene has CDR1 LGHNA and CDR2 YNFKEQ. The CDR3 sequence is 16 residues long. V lost 0 bases and J 4 bases, leaving 13 bases between the germline ends. The CDR3 reads CASSQDEAGEYNEQFF. The CDR3 DNA sequence: TGTGCCAGCAGCCAAGATGAGGCCGGGGAGTACAATGAGCAGTTCTTC.

This chain joins TRBV27 and TRBJ1-6, with TRBD1 matching 7 bases. The CDR3 runs to 15 residues. The V and J ends lost 3 bases and 7 bases, in that order; junction bases with no gene match: 6. Germline V CDR1 and CDR2: MNHEY, SMNVEV (reference sequence). This chain's CDR3 is CASSFHRGSNSPLHF. In DNA form, the CDR3 reads TGTGCCAGCAGTTTCCACAGGGGATCGAATTCACCCCTCCACTTT.

The chain links TRBV5-6 to TRBJ1-2, with D possibly being TRBD1 (5 bases). CDR1 and CDR2 from the germline V gene are SGHDT and YYEEEE. This CDR3 is built from 14 residues. Trimming left V 4 bases short and J 4 bases short, with 14 bases between. The CDR3 loop is CASSPPRQTYGYTF. CDR3 coding DNA: TGTGCCAGCAGCCCACCAAGACAGACCTATGGCTACACCTTC.

The gene calls are TRBV2 and TRBJ2-7, with D perhaps matching TRBD2 (5 bases). Per germline, CDR1 SNHLY and CDR2 FYNNEI. The CDR3 contains 14 residues. The V end was cut by 3 bases, the J end by 7 bases, with 16 bases between. The CDR3 DNA is TGTGCCAGCAGTGACGACCCCGCTAGGAGGGAGCAGTACTTC. This sequence encodes CASSDDPARREQYF. Combining the CDR3 with reference TRBV2 and TRBJ2-7 gives the whole variable domain EPEVTQTPSHQVTQMGQEVILRCVPISNHLYFYWYRQILGQKVEFLVSFYNNEISEKSEIFDDQFSVERPDGSNFTLKIRSTKLEDSAMYFCASSDDPARREQYFGPGTRLTVT.

The V call is TRBV10-3, the J call TRBJ2-1; 9 nucleotides align to TRBD1. The length of the CDR3 is 15 residues. With 4 bases clipped from V and 8 bases from J, the junction kept 9 bases outside the gene matches. CDR1 and CDR2 (germline): ENHRY, SYGVKD. This CDR3 is CAISGGGTGRYEQFF. Written as DNA, the CDR3 is TGTGCCATCAGTGGCGGCGGGACAGGGAGGTATGAGCAGTTCTTC.

J is TRBJ1-1 and V is TRBV5-6; weak D call: TRBD1 (5 bases). Trimming stripped 0 bases from V and 1 base from J, with 10 bases between. The CDR3 runs to 15 residues. Germline loops: CDR1 SGHDT, CDR2 YYEEEE. The CDR3 spells CASSLAWQGNTEAFF. Written as DNA, the CDR3 is TGTGCCAGCAGCTTGGCTTGGCAGGGGAACACTGAAGCTTTCTTT.

The chain carries TRBV12-5 and TRBJ2-7, with TRBD2 identical over 9 bases. Unmatched junction bases numbered 13, after V lost 5 bases and J lost 5 bases. The CDR3 consists of 16 residues. Germline V gene data show CDR1 as LGHNT and CDR2 as FRNRAP. The CDR3 reads CASGTGRGGGANEQYF. Here the CDR3 DNA reads TGTGCTAGTGGTACCGGCCGTGGCGGGGGGGCCAACGAGCAGTACTTC.

The chain links TRBV6-5 to TRBJ2-7; a weak D match, TRBD2 (6 bases). V was shortened by 8 bases and J by 4 bases, with 15 bases between the two germline ends. This CDR3 comprises 13 residues. Germline V gives CDR1 MNHEY, CDR2 SVGAGI. The DNA for the CDR3 is TGTGCCAGCGGGGAACGGGAGTGGTACGAGCAGTACTTC. Translated: CASGEREWYEQYF.

The chain joins TRBV19 to TRBJ1-2; 8 bases match TRBD1. Looked up from germline, CDR1 is LNHDA and CDR2 is SQIVND (reference sequence). Trimming at V came to 8 bases and at J to 0 bases, leaving 11 bases not matched to a gene. The CDR3 extends over 16 amino acids. CDR3 region: CASYGQGIAANYGYTF. DNA for the CDR3: TGTGCCAGTTACGGACAGGGAATCGCAGCTAACTATGGCTACACCTTC.